Below, 18 T cell receptor beta chains from the same sample are listed, as sequenced in a study of blood T cell repertoires in COVID-19. The repertoire was sequenced with immunoSEQ multiplex PCR; TCRdb's copy has only in-frame clones and lacks some. Among approximately 190,000 clones listed, approximately 91% were seen once. Sequencing was performed on peripheral blood. Every receptor here comes from a woman between 40 and 50 years old who had recovered from COVID-19.

The J gene is TRBJ2-3, the V gene TRBV5-4; 7 bases agree with TRBD2. This CDR3 contains 15 residues. Germline assignment: CDR1 SGHNT and CDR2 YYREEE (reference sequence). After removal of 7 bases from V and 3 bases from J, the junction contained 11 bases not matched to a gene. This CDR3 is CASRSSGFRTDTQYF. DNA of the CDR3: TGTGCCAGCCGGAGTAGCGGGTTTAGGACAGATACGCAGTATTTT.

The genes are TRBV2 and TRBJ1-5, with D maybe TRBD1 (5 bases). Deletions cut 1 base from V and 1 base from J, with 5 bases between. Germline CDR1 and CDR2: SNHLY and FYNNEI. The CDR3 consists of 14 residues. DNA for the CDR3: TGTGCCAGCAGTGAAGACAGGAGCAATCAGCCCCAGCATTTT. Its translation: CASSEDRSNQPQHF. The full variable domain, in which reference TRBV2 and TRBJ1-5 provide the parts outside the CDR3, is EPEVTQTPSHQVTQMGQEVILRCVPISNHLYFYWYRQILGQKVEFLVSFYNNEISEKSEIFDDQFSVERPDGSNFTLKIRSTKLEDSAMYFCASSEDRSNQPQHFGDGTRLSIL.

This clone was counted only a few times. The rearrangement links TRBV20-1 to TRBJ2-3; TRBD2 might be the D (6 bases). Trimming removed 3 bases from V and 6 bases from J, with 16 bases in between. The CDR3 totals 14 residues. The V gene's germline CDR1 is DFQATT and CDR2 SNEGSKA (reference sequence). The CDR3 sequence is CSASFLGGRDTQYF. The CDR3 region has the DNA TGCAGTGCTAGTTTCCTCGGGGGAAGGGATACGCAGTATTTT.

This chain connects TRBV5-1 to TRBJ1-4; a weak D match, TRBD1 (5 bases). CDR1 is SGHRS, CDR2 YFSETQ, per germline. The CDR3 consists of 14 residues. V lost 0 bases and J 7 bases, leaving 10 bases between the germline ends. The DNA for the CDR3 is TGCGCCAGCAGCTTGGAGGTGGGGCCTGAAAAACTGTTTTTT. This sequence encodes CASSLEVGPEKLFF.

CDR3 amino acids: CAIRTGETEAFF. The CDR3 region has the DNA TGTGCCATCAGGACGGGGGAAACTGAAGCTTTCTTT. This chain uses TRBV10-3 with TRBJ1-1; D is perhaps TRBD1 (5 bases). CDR1 and CDR2 (germline): ENHRY, SYGVKD. Trimming took off 6 bases at V and 5 bases at J, with 10 bases between the two ends. The CDR3 is made up of 12 amino acids.

J is TRBJ2-1 and V is TRBV28, with 9 bases identical to TRBD2. The V gene end was trimmed by 3 bases and the J gene end by 6 bases; junction bases not matched to a gene: 9. Germline V gene lookup returns CDR1 MDHEN and CDR2 SYDVKM. The CDR3 runs 16 residues. CDR3: CASSFLSSGKSNEQFF. The DNA of the CDR3 is TGTGCCAGCAGTTTCTTGTCTAGCGGGAAGAGCAATGAGCAGTTCTTC.

V is TRBV6-5 and J is TRBJ2-1; 10 nucleotides agree with TRBD2. There are 15 residues in the CDR3. The V and J ends lost 2 bases and 5 bases, in that order; junction bases with no gene match: 3. CDR1 is MNHEY and CDR2 is SVGAGI in the germline V gene. This chain's CDR3 is CASSYGTSGNNEQFF. In DNA form, the CDR3 reads TGTGCCAGCAGTTACGGAACTAGCGGGAACAATGAGCAGTTCTTC.

V is TRBV6-2 or TRBV6-3 and J is TRBJ2-3; D not resolved. The CDR3 length is 17 residues. V was cut by 2 bases and J by 2 bases, with 17 bases left in between. Germline values: CDR1 MNHEY, CDR2 SVGEGT. DNA for the CDR3: TGTGCCAGCAGTTACGCAGAGACACCATTGTTCACAGATACGCAGTATTTT. Translating gives CASSYAETPLFTDTQYF.

The J gene is TRBJ1-5, the V gene TRBV10-3; 10 nucleotides match TRBD1. Trimming took 6 bases from V and 5 from J; bases not matched to a gene: 13. The CDR3 is 17 amino acids. Looked up from germline, CDR1 is ENHRY and CDR2 is SYGVKD. The DNA for the CDR3 is TGTGCCATCAGCCCCGGGACAGGGGTAAGGGGCGATCAGCCCCAGCATTTT. Its translation is CAISPGTGVRGDQPQHF.

The chain joins TRBV7-3 to TRBJ2-1; no clear D gene. Germline CDR1 is SGHTA and CDR2 is FQGTGA. The CDR3 totals 15 residues. Trimming took 8 bases from V and 0 from J, leaving 14 bases between them. The CDR3 DNA reads TGTGCCAGCGCCGAGTCGGCTAGCTCCTACAATGAGCAGTTCTTC. It codes for CASAESASSYNEQFF. The full variable domain, completed using reference TRBV7-3 and TRBJ2-1, is GAGVSQTPSNKVTEKGKYVELRCDPISGHTALYWYRQSLGQGPEFLIYFQGTGAADDSGLPNDRFFAVRPEGSVSTLKIQRTERGDSAVYLCASAESASSYNEQFFGPGTRLTVL.

CDR3 residues: CASSIVYGEQYF. CDR3 DNA: TGTGCCAGTAGTATAGTATACGGGGAGCAGTACTTC. The V call is TRBV19, the J call TRBJ2-7; D gene uncertain. With 1 base removed from V and 7 bases from J, the gap between germline ends came to 8 bases. The germline CDR1 and CDR2 sequences are LNHDA and SQIVND (reference sequence). The CDR3 is made up of 12 amino acids.

The chain is built from TRBV2 and TRBJ2-3; 7 positions match TRBD2. The CDR3 spans 14 residues. Germline V gives CDR1 SNHLY, CDR2 FYNNEI. V was clipped by 1 base and J by 2 bases; unmatched bases: 0. CDR3 amino acids: CASSEERDTDTQYF. The CDR3 DNA sequence: TGTGCCAGCAGTGAAGAGCGGGACACAGATACGCAGTATTTT.

The chain uses TRBV4-2 and TRBJ2-1; 7 bases fit TRBD2. The CDR3 runs to 15 residues. The V and J ends lost 1 base and 2 bases, in that order; junction bases with no gene match: 2. Per germline, CDR1 LGHNA and CDR2 YNFKEQ. CDR3 sequence reads: CASSQGGGTYNEQFF. The CDR3, as DNA: TGTGCCAGCAGCCAAGGCGGGGGTACCTACAATGAGCAGTTCTTC.

This chain uses TRBV2 with TRBJ1-1; weak D call: TRBD1 (5 bases). Germline V gene lookup returns CDR1 SNHLY and CDR2 FYNNEI. This CDR3 comprises 14 residues. V was pared by 3 bases and J by 4 bases, with 12 bases between. CDR3 sequence reads: CASSDYWGVTEAFF. CDR3 nucleotides: TGTGCCAGCAGTGATTATTGGGGCGTCACTGAAGCTTTCTTT.

J is TRBJ2-3 and V is TRBV5-1; D remains ambiguous. The germline V gene encodes CDR1 SGHRS and CDR2 YFSETQ. The CDR3 is made up of 17 amino acids. V gave up 0 bases and J gave up 0 bases, with 14 bases separating them. The CDR3 loop reads CASSLGMARLSTDTQYF. CDR3 DNA sequence: TGCGCCAGCAGCTTGGGGATGGCTAGACTCAGCACAGATACGCAGTATTTT.

This clone was observed once. V usage is TRBV6-1 and J usage is TRBJ2-7, with 9 bases identical to TRBD2. V was clipped by 4 bases and J by 4 bases; unmatched bases: 11. Looked up from germline, CDR1 is MNHNS and CDR2 is SASEGT. CDR3 length: 16 residues. The CDR3 region is CASSGRRGSGRYEQYF. CDR3 DNA: TGTGCCAGCAGTGGACGACGGGGGAGCGGGAGGTACGAGCAGTACTTC.

This sequence joins TRBV6-1 and TRBJ1-1; no definite D call. The CDR3 loop spans 13 amino acids. Germline assignment: CDR1 MNHNS and CDR2 SASEGT. V was cut by 3 bases and J by 3 bases, with 8 bases left in between. CDR3 nucleotides: TGTGCCAGCAGTGACAGGCCCGACACTGAAGCTTTCTTT. It codes for CASSDRPDTEAFF.

The chain links TRBV7-2 to TRBJ1-5; D ambiguous. CDR3 length: 16 amino acids. Trimming took off 3 bases at V and 3 bases at J, with 15 bases between the two ends. Germline lookup yields CDR1 SGHTA and CDR2 FQGNSA. The CDR3 DNA reads as TGTGCCAGCAGCTTGGAGGGCAGAATGTCCAATCAGCCCCAGCATTTT. This translates into CASSLEGRMSNQPQHF.